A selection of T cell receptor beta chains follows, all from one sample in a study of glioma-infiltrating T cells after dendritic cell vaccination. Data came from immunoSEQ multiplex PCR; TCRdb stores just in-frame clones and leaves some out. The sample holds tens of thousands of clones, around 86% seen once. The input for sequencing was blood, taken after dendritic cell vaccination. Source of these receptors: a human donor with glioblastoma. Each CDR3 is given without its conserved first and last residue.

ASSHKQGRST,TRBJ1-2,TRBV14
ASSLGTSGAYEQY,TRBJ2-7,TRBV27
ASSQDLAGVDTQY,TRBJ2-3,TRBV4-3
ALAPGQGFIYGYT,TRBJ1-2,TRBV30
ASSHLENQPQH,TRBJ1-5,TRBV18
ASSIGGWNEQF,TRBJ2-1,TRBV19
ASSLGTSPDTQY,TRBJ2-3,TRBV7-2
ASSLRLAGVGQETQY,TRBJ2-5,TRBV5-4
ASSRTGIADTQY,TRBJ2-3,TRBV25-1
ASSWTATYEQY,TRBJ2-7,TRBV27
ASSHDRVYEQY,TRBJ2-7,TRBV11-3
ASSLVGGTGTKGYT,TRBJ1-2,TRBV27
ASSDQGAGWGTEAF,TRBJ1-1,TRBV5-1
ASQRMYGYT,TRBJ1-2,TRBV6-5
ASSPRAGLADTDTQY,TRBJ2-3,TRBV11-1
AISWEPNTGELF,TRBJ2-2,TRBV10-3
ASSPGTSGPYEQY,TRBJ2-7,TRBV5-1
AINRDRVGTEAF,TRBJ1-1,TRBV10-3
ASSLVGGTDTQY,TRBJ2-3,TRBV7-9
ASSASVREYYGYT,TRBJ1-2,TRBV6-1
ASSLSRESEKLF,TRBJ1-4,TRBV5-4
ASSLASGTTY,TRBJ2-4,TRBV7-2
ASSPPGLAGGNTDTQY,TRBJ2-3,TRBV18
ASSVTGGDADTQY,TRBJ2-3,TRBV19
ASSDRSSTDTQY,TRBJ2-3,TRBV9
ASSSSGINEQF,TRBJ2-1,TRBV5-1
ASGLGSISYEQY,TRBJ2-7,TRBV12-5
ASSPDRGSYGYT,TRBJ1-2,TRBV5-6
ASSARTSGGLDEQF,TRBJ2-1,TRBV2
ASSPPGVGYAEKLF,TRBJ1-4,TRBV18
ASSWTDDTDTQY,TRBJ2-3,TRBV5-1
ASSLVGTGVQPQH,TRBJ1-5,TRBV5-5
ASSIASGQPQH,TRBJ1-5,TRBV19
ASSEFTRHGNTGELF,TRBJ2-2,TRBV25-1
ASRTSGGSSIGYT,TRBJ1-2,TRBV6-5
ASSLRTVETGELF,TRBJ2-2,TRBV19
ASSTRQGSIEKLF,TRBJ1-4,TRBV19
ASNRQNQETQY,TRBJ2-5,TRBV6-6
ASGSQGSTEAF,TRBJ1-1,TRBV5-1
SVSGQGIISGTEAF,TRBJ1-1,TRBV29-1
ASSPGGPSSYNEQF,TRBJ2-1,TRBV18
ASSLTELAGEQY,TRBJ2-7,TRBV7-8
ASKAGARPTDTQY,TRBJ2-3,TRBV2
ASSLVTFRQAGVQETQY,TRBJ2-5,TRBV5-4
ASSVGGSGGPYEQY,TRBJ2-7,TRBV9
ASSPRDSMYYEQY,TRBJ2-7,TRBV7-9
ASSLVTGTTDTQY,TRBJ2-3,TRBV7-9
SSAGTDYGYT,TRBJ1-2,TRBV29-1
ASSLSASAYEQY,TRBJ2-7,TRBV5-1
ASSFLGGGLGGDEQY,TRBJ2-7,TRBV27
ASSLAVGQGGNTEAF,TRBJ1-1,TRBV5-8